This TCR beta chain was documented in a study of cytomegalovirus exposure and HLA in healthy donors. The overall study: The 95 to 150 validation repertoires were produced on the same platform as the approximately 670 repertoires of the first cohort. This was reported in a later analysis.

The CDR3 is made up of 15 amino acids. V was trimmed by 4 bases and J by 0 bases, leaving 12 bases between them. Germline CDR1 is SGHTA and CDR2 is FQGNSA. Assay: immunoSEQ multiplex PCR; the TCRdb copy retains only in-frame clones and omits some. The table has 330,000 or so clones, more than 80% seen once. The donors formed part of the roughly 110-subject validation cohort, distinct from the roughly 640-subject first cohort. The chain has TRBV7-2 and TRBJ1-1, with D maybe TRBD1 (6 bases). Sequences were obtained from PBMCs. The source is a woman aged 18-29 years in good health and CMV-seronegative. CDR3: CASSSYRALNTEAFF. The CDR3 DNA reads as TGTGCCAGCAGCTCCTACAGGGCGTTGAACACTGAAGCTTTCTTT.